By share, the clone carrying this TCR beta chain ranks as medium-sized. TCRdb processed the 5' RACE reads anew with MiXCR; each CDR3 protein has one entry. In the table there are some 250,000 distinct CDR3 sequences, under 8.5% of which are singletons. The sample belongs to a study of identical twins. These sequences were also reported in another study, on T cells expressing NK-cell markers.

Source material: CD8+ T cells sorted from blood. The source of this sequence is a woman younger than 35 in good health.

CDR3 nucleotides: TGCGCCAGCAGCCAAGACCAAGGGGGGACAGTCTACAATGAGCAGTTCTTC. This gives the protein CASSQDQGGTVYNEQFF. The chain employs TRBV4-3 and TRBJ2-1, with D perhaps TRBD1 (7 bases). CDR3 length: 17 residues. Trimming pared 0 bases from V and 3 bases from J, leaving 15 bases between. The germline CDR1 and CDR2 sequences are LGHNA and YSLEER.